This TCR beta chain came from a study of shared clonotypes between healthy human individuals. Study information: Per donor, CD8 memory used one plate, CD8 naive used two, CD4 memory used three and CD4 naive used three.

Recent acute infections and vaccinations were absent in the healthy HIV-negative adult donors. Researchers partitioned CD4+ cells into CD45RA+ naive and CD45RA-negative memory subsets. Here immunoSEQ multiplex PCR was the method, and the copy in TCRdb shows in-frame clones only, minus some. Of around 720,000 clones in the sample, around 73% were seen once. The specimen was memory CD4+ T cells sorted from blood. The sample's subset: CD45RA-negative fraction. This receptor was identified in a woman aged 25 to 45 in good health.

This chain's CDR3 is CSARIQTEQFF. The CDR3 nucleotides are TGCAGTGCTAGAATCCAGACCGAGCAGTTCTTC. V is TRBV20-1 and J is TRBJ2-1, with no clear D. The length of the CDR3 is 11 residues. Germline CDR1 reads DFQATT; CDR2 reads SNEGSKA (reference sequence). Trimming removed 2 bases at V and 10 bases at J, with 9 bases between.